These T cell receptor beta chains were read from a single sample in a study of control samples from healthy donors and cancer patients. Assay used: immunoSEQ multiplex PCR; TCRdb lists only in-frame clones, some missing. The table has roughly 140,000 clones, 93% seen once. Material for sequencing was blood. All receptors derive from a man over 45 in good health. The CDR3 runs from the conserved cysteine through the conserved F or W. The D gene is left open where the match is weak. The size field is filled for only some rows; it gives once, few, many or a size class.

size,J,V,D,DNA,CDR3
NA,TRBJ1-4,TRBV6-5,NA,TGTGCCAGCGGGGAGCCTAATGAAAAACTGTTTTTT,CASGEPNEKLFF
NA,TRBJ2-5,TRBV5-1,TRBD2,TGCGCCAGCAGCAGACTAGCGGGGGAAGAGACCCAGTACTTC,CASSRLAGEETQYF
NA,TRBJ2-7,TRBV2,TRBD2,TGTGCCAGCAGCAGCGGGACGATCTCCTACGAGCAGTACTTC,CASSSGTISYEQYF
NA,TRBJ2-4,TRBV7-9,NA,TGTGCCAGCAGCCCGATGGGGTGGGCCAAAAACATTCAGTACTTC,CASSPMGWAKNIQYF
NA,TRBJ1-1,TRBV28,NA,TGTGCCAGCAGTACCACAGGGAGGAACACTGAAGCTTTCTTT,CASSTTGRNTEAFF
NA,TRBJ2-7,TRBV28,NA,TGTGCCAGCAGTTCGGACTTTGGCGGGCAGTACTTC,CASSSDFGGQYF
NA,TRBJ2-3,TRBV3-1/TRBV3-2,TRBD2,TGTGCCAGCAGCCAAGATATCGCGGGAGGGTGGAGAGATACGCAGTATTTT,CASSQDIAGGWRDTQYF
NA,TRBJ2-6,TRBV27,NA,TGTGCCAGCAGTTTAGGGTTTGGGGCCAACGTCCTGACTTTC,CASSLGFGANVLTF
NA,TRBJ2-3,TRBV6-5,TRBD2,TGTGCCAGCAGCCTAGCGGGGGGACTAGATACGCAGTATTTT,CASSLAGGLDTQYF
NA,TRBJ2-5,TRBV7-9,NA,TGTGCCAGCAGCTTACTTTCACGGCAAGAGACCCAGTACTTC,CASSLLSRQETQYF
NA,TRBJ2-1,TRBV28,NA,TGTGCCAGCAGGTTACGCGGGTGGAATGAGCAGTTCTTC,CASRLRGWNEQFF
NA,TRBJ1-1,TRBV7-2,NA,TGTGCCAGCAGCGAAATCCCAGGGTTTAACACTGAAGCTTTCTTT,CASSEIPGFNTEAFF
NA,TRBJ2-2,TRBV28,NA,TGTGCCGTACACTGGAGGGGTAACACCGGGGAGCTGTTTTTT,CAVHWRGNTGELFF
once,TRBJ2-7,TRBV5-4,NA,TGTGCCAGCAGCTTGGAATGGGGTGTGGGGGGCTACGAGCAGTACTTC,CASSLEWGVGGYEQYF
NA,TRBJ1-5,TRBV30,NA,TGTGCCTGGAGTGGGCAGGGAGTTCAGCCCCAGCATTTT,CAWSGQGVQPQHF
NA,TRBJ1-1,TRBV5-1,NA,TGCGCCAGCAGCTTGTTTCGGGCCTTGGGGGAGCGCGGCACTGAAGCTTTCTTT,CASSLFRALGERGTEAFF
NA,TRBJ2-7,TRBV7-3,TRBD2,TGTGCCAGCAGCTTGAGTAGCGGGGAGAGGGTGTGCGAGCAGTACTTC,CASSLSSGERVCEQYF
NA,TRBJ2-5,TRBV19,NA,TGTGCCAGTAGTGCTGCTTGGACCCTCTCAGAGACCCAGTACTTC,CASSAAWTLSETQYF
NA,TRBJ1-1,TRBV7-9,TRBD1,TGTGCCAGCAGCCACGGGACAGGAGGGACTGAAGCTTTCTTT,CASSHGTGGTEAFF
NA,TRBJ1-1,TRBV30,NA,TGTGCCTGGATTCGACCCGGCGGGGCTGAAGCTTTCTTT,CAWIRPGGAEAFF
NA,TRBJ2-2,TRBV4-1,NA,TGCGCCAGCAGCCAAGACGTCGGCCTCAGCGTAGGGGAGCTGTTTTTT,CASSQDVGLSVGELFF
NA,TRBJ1-5,TRBV19,NA,TGTGCCAGTATACCCCGGAACAGGGACGGGAATCAGCCCCAGCATTTT,CASIPRNRDGNQPQHF
NA,TRBJ2-3,TRBV28,NA,TGTGCCAGCAGTTTTCCCCAGACAATAACTAGCACAGATACGCAGTATTTT,CASSFPQTITSTDTQYF
few,TRBJ2-1,TRBV25-1,TRBD2,TGTGCCAGCAGTGAATCAATGAGCGGGAGGCCCTCCTACAATGAGCAGTTCTTC,CASSESMSGRPSYNEQFF
NA,TRBJ2-2,TRBV7-2,TRBD2,TGTGCCAGCAGGGGACTAGCGGTCACCGGGGAGCTGTTTTTT,CASRGLAVTGELFF
NA,TRBJ2-7,TRBV6-5,NA,TGTGCCAGCAGTTACTCTCCCAGGACCAACCTCTACGAGCAGTACTTC,CASSYSPRTNLYEQYF
NA,TRBJ1-1,TRBV2,NA,TGTGCCAGCAGTGAAGCGCCGGGGACTGAAGCTTTCTTT,CASSEAPGTEAFF
NA,TRBJ2-3,TRBV27,NA,TGTGCCAGCAGGACTATATTTCTAGGAGGGAGGAAAGATACGCAGTATTTT,CASRTIFLGGRKDTQYF
NA,TRBJ2-7,TRBV6-5,NA,TGTGCCAGCGGCGCGAAGCTCTACGAGCAGTACTTC,CASGAKLYEQYF
NA,TRBJ1-1,TRBV25-1,NA,TGTGCCACCGGGCGCCCCGGGGACACTGAAGCTTTCTTT,CATGRPGDTEAFF
NA,TRBJ1-6,TRBV21-1,NA,TGTGCCAGCAGAAGGGCCCCCGTGGGTTCACCCCTCCACTTT,CASRRAPVGSPLHF
NA,TRBJ1-5,TRBV20-1,NA,TGCAGTGCTAGTGTGCAGGGAAACCGGGGCAATCAGCCCCAGCATTTT,CSASVQGNRGNQPQHF
NA,TRBJ2-7,TRBV9,NA,TGTGCCAGCAGCGTACAGGACACCTCCTACGAGCAGTACTTC,CASSVQDTSYEQYF